This is a list of T cell receptor beta chains from one sample in a study of human T cells and chemical hapten exposure. In TCRdb, the RACE reads were re-called with MiXCR into one record per CDR3 protein. This sample has over 70,000 distinct CDR3 sequences, with 12% to 15% found just once. The input for sequencing was whole blood, taken in connection with sensitization to the hapten diphenylcyclopropenone (DPC). The receptor set was obtained from a woman aged 45-65 years with alopecia areata. Some clones in this sample may be carry-over from other donors' samples. CDR3s include the opening cysteine and the closing phenylalanine or tryptophan. A D gene is named only where the DNA matches it firmly. A clone size is listed for some rows: how often the clone was seen (once, few, many), or a class if it is expanded.

cdr3_aa | cdr3_nt | j_call | d_call | v_call | clone_size
CAIRILSGRTYEQYF | TGTGCCATCAGGATACTTAGCGGGAGGACGTACGAGCAGTACTTC | TRBJ2-7 | TRBD2 | TRBV10-3 | .
CSANPSGPGVEQYF | TGCAGTGCTAACCCCTCAGGTCCCGGAGTCGAGCAGTACTTC | TRBJ2-7 | . | TRBV20-1 | .
CASNSDRVLYEQYF | TGTGCCAGCAACTCGGACAGGGTACTTTACGAGCAGTACTTC | TRBJ2-7 | TRBD1 | TRBV7-2 | many
CASSPPLGVNTEAFF | TGTGCCAGCAGCCCCCCCCTGGGGGTGAACACTGAAGCTTTCTTT | TRBJ1-1 | . | TRBV9 | .
CASMANLQETQYF | TGTGCCAGTATGGCTAACCTCCAAGAGACCCAGTACTTC | TRBJ2-5 | . | TRBV19 | .
CASSLVGLTSTDTQYF | TGTGCCAGCAGCTTGGTAGGACTTACTAGCACAGATACGCAGTATTTT | TRBJ2-3 | . | TRBV5-4 | .
CASSLRGVYEQYF | TGTGCCAGCAGTTTACGGGGGGTTTACGAGCAGTACTTC | TRBJ2-7 | TRBD2 | TRBV12-3/TRBV12-4 | .
CASSGQGYTEAFF | TGTGCCAGCAGTGGACAGGGGTACACTGAAGCTTTCTTT | TRBJ1-1 | TRBD1 | TRBV2 | .
CASTRMASGSGETQYF | TGTGCCAGCACCCGCATGGCTAGCGGGAGTGGAGAGACCCAGTACTTC | TRBJ2-5 | TRBD2 | TRBV12-3/TRBV12-4 | few
CASYLDRPNQPQHF | TGTGCCAGCTACCTTGACAGGCCCAATCAGCCCCAGCATTTT | TRBJ1-5 | . | TRBV6-6 | .
CASSSTDYGYTF | TGTGCCAGCAGCTCGACGGACTATGGCTACACCTTC | TRBJ1-2 | . | TRBV7-9 | .
CASSEGLGGFTEAFF | TGTGCCAGCAGTGAAGGGTTAGGGGGCTTCACTGAAGCTTTCTTT | TRBJ1-1 | TRBD1 | TRBV2 | .
CASSYSKASNQPQHF | TGTGCCAGCAGTTACTCGAAAGCGAGCAATCAGCCCCAGCATTTT | TRBJ1-5 | . | TRBV6-6 | few
CASSRPATGELFF | TGCGCCAGCAGCCGACCCGCTACCGGGGAGCTGTTTTTT | TRBJ2-2 | . | TRBV5-1 | .
CASTGQSRDIQYF | TGTGCCAGCACCGGACAGAGCCGGGACATTCAGTACTTC | TRBJ2-4 | . | TRBV2 | .
CASSQTRSAPYNEQFF | TGTGCCAGCAGCCAAACTCGGAGCGCACCCTACAATGAGCAGTTCTTC | TRBJ2-1 | . | TRBV3-1 | .
CASSSRDSYMNTEAFF | TGTGCCAGCAGCTCCCGGGACAGCTACATGAACACTGAAGCTTTCTTT | TRBJ1-1 | TRBD1 | TRBV7-9 | .
CATRAETDNEQFF | TGTGCCACCAGAGCCGAGACAGACAATGAGCAGTTCTTC | TRBJ2-1 | . | TRBV15 | few
CASSGTMVLTGELFF | TGTGCCAGCAGCGGAACCATGGTACTCACCGGGGAGCTGTTTTTT | TRBJ2-2 | . | TRBV7-6 | .
CASSSRTLRGNQPQHF | TGTGCCAGCAGTTCCAGGACCTTACGGGGAAATCAGCCCCAGCATTTT | TRBJ1-5 | . | TRBV28 | once
CASSFWRVRGANTEAFF | TGTGCCAGCAGTTTTTGGCGGGTCCGGGGGGCGAACACTGAAGCTTTCTTT | TRBJ1-1 | . | TRBV12-3/TRBV12-4 | .
CASSPRNRVQSPLHF | TGTGCCAGCTCACCAAGGAACCGGGTTCAATCACCCCTCCACTTT | TRBJ1-6 | . | TRBV18 | few
CSSGTSVTEAFF | TGCAGCTCAGGGACTTCGGTGACTGAAGCTTTCTTT | TRBJ1-1 | . | TRBV29-1 | few